This T cell receptor beta chain was identified in a study of cytomegalovirus exposure and HLA in healthy donors. As to this clone: This same CDR3 is encoded by further DNA sequences in the sample.

60 Vbeta and 13 Jbeta primers were used in PCR. The assay was immunoSEQ multiplex PCR, and TCRdb's table has in-frame clones only and misses some. The table includes approximately 160,000 clones, just over 75% detected once. The V end lost 0 bases, the J end lost 2 bases, and 7 bases lay between the germline ends. Germline CDR1 and CDR2: MGHRA and YSYEKL. The CDR3 consists of 14 residues. Specimen: PBMCs. The TCR originated in a woman between 40 and 50 years old in good health and CMV-seronegative. The chain uses TRBV4-1 and TRBJ1-2, with no clear D. In nucleotides, the CDR3 is TGCGCCAGCAGCCAAGAGTCTCTCAACTATGGCTACACCTTC. Translated, it gives CASSQESLNYGYTF.